These 8 T cell receptor beta chains share one sample of origin, sequenced in a study of identical twins. TCRdb independently ran MiXCR on the 5' RACE reads; one entry per CDR3 protein. The repertoire holds 250,000 to 300,000 distinct CDR3 sequences, with more than 8% as singletons. This sample was shared with a second study, whose subject was yellow fever vaccine responses in identical twins.

The sample consisted of CD8+ T cells sorted from blood. These receptors originate from a woman aged 18-29 years in good health.

This clonotype was observed at least ten times. The CDR3 here is CASSRTGGRTDTQYF. CDR3 DNA: TGTGCCAGCAGTCGAACAGGGGGCAGGACAGATACGCAGTATTTT. The chain uses TRBV14 and TRBJ2-3; 9 nucleotides line up with TRBD1. Germline V gene sequence: CDR1 SGHDN, CDR2 FVKESK. V lost 6 bases, J lost 3 bases, and 7 bases stayed unmatched. The CDR3 sequence is 15 residues long.

This clonotype came up many times. The gene calls are TRBV13 and TRBJ2-1; D remains unclear. CDR1 and CDR2 (germline): PRHDT, FYEKMQ (reference sequence). Trimming removed 5 bases from V and 9 bases from J, with 11 bases in between. This CDR3 region has 12 residues. CDR3: CASSPYMGEQFF. CDR3 sequence (DNA): TGTGCCAGCAGCCCCTATATGGGTGAGCAGTTCTTC.

This clonotype showed up many times. The junction shows a germline mismatch at one end, possibly a read error. CDR3 sequence (DNA): TGCGCCAGCAGTCCGACTGGAACCTACGAGCAGTACTTC. Protein: CASSPTGTYEQYF. The chain recombines TRBV7-9 with TRBJ2-7, with D unclear. Germline CDR1 reads SEHNR; CDR2 reads FQNEAQ (reference sequence). This CDR3 is 13 amino acids long.

The table lists this clonotype with a few counts. The chain has TRBV7-2 and TRBJ1-1; the D gene is possibly TRBD1 (5 bases). Germline values: CDR1 SGHTA, CDR2 FQGNSA. CDR3 length equals 13 residues. V lost 4 bases and J lost 4, with 10 bases in between. The CDR3 sequence: CASSSGGVTEAFF. CDR3 bases: TGTGCCAGCAGCTCTGGGGGTGTCACTGAAGCTTTCTTT.

This clonotype was observed a handful of times. The chain couples TRBV24-1 to TRBJ2-1, with TRBD1 identical over 11 bases. V gave up 7 bases and J gave up 3 bases; unmatched junction bases: 1. Germline V gene data show CDR1 as KGHDR and CDR2 as SFDVKD. This CDR3 is 14 amino acids long. Here the CDR3 reads CATRGTGGYNEQFF. Here the CDR3 DNA reads TGTGCCACCAGGGGGACAGGGGGCTACAATGAGCAGTTCTTC.

In its sample, this clonotype was seen many times. V is TRBV20-1 and J is TRBJ2-1; 14 nucleotides line up with TRBD2. Germline lookup yields CDR1 DFQATT and CDR2 SNEGSKA (reference sequence). The CDR3 loop spans 14 amino acids. The CDR3 bases are TGCAGCAGAGGACTAGCGGGGGGATACAATGAGCAGTTCTTC. Its translation: CSRGLAGGYNEQFF.

This clonotype was detected a few times. This chain joins TRBV4-3 and TRBJ2-7, with TRBD1 as a possible D gene (6 bases). Looked up from germline, CDR1 is LGHNA and CDR2 is YSLEER. The CDR3 is made up of 16 amino acids. The ends were cut back, 0 bases at V and 1 base at J, with 13 bases in the middle. The CDR3, as DNA: TGCGCCAGCAGCCAAGATAGGCCAGGGGCATCCTACGAGCAGTACTTC. Amino acids: CASSQDRPGASYEQYF.

This clonotype was seen a few times. The chain links TRBV10-3 to TRBJ2-7; D not certain. There are 13 residues in the CDR3. Between the trimmed V and J ends, which lost 10 bases and 2 bases, there was a span of 15 bases. Germline CDR1 reads ENHRY; CDR2 reads SYGVKD. CDR3 nucleotide sequence: TGTGCCACCGCTTGGGCAGAGACCTACGAGCAGTACTTC. Translated, it gives CATAWAETYEQYF.